The present T cell receptor (beta chain) was sequenced within a study of neoadjuvant anti-PD-1 for oral cavity cancer. In the study overall: Before surgery, most patients got three to four biweekly 3 mg/kg nivolumab doses. Study outcomes and limitations: Higher pretreatment Treg/Th17 ratios tracked higher pretreatment blood clonality.

Indicated time point: after neoadjuvant nivolumab, at surgical resection. Germline-derived CDR1 and CDR2 are LNHDA and SQIVND (reference sequence). V trimming: 6 bases; J trimming: 6 bases; junction bases outside the gene matches: 12. This CDR3 is built from 16 residues. Some clones are missing from TCRdb's copy, which holds only in-frame ones; the method was immunoSEQ multiplex PCR. The table has over 65,000 clones, approximately 87% seen once; the top ten hold around 2.8%. Points on this clone: Its antigen remains unknown.

The specimen was PBMCs, collected after nivolumab (anti-PD-1) treatment. The chain carries TRBV19 and TRBJ1-5, with TRBD1 matching over 9 bases. The sequence was collected from a person aged 35-79 years with oral cavity squamous cell carcinoma. The CDR3 coding sequence is TGTGCCAGTAGATCCCAGGACAGGGGTTTAGGTCAGCCCCAGCATTTT. The encoded protein is CASRSQDRGLGQPQHF.